Below, 30 T cell receptor beta chains from the same sample are listed, as sequenced in a study of cytotoxic CD8 clonotypes in ibrutinib-treated CLL. TCRdb keeps only in-frame clones here, not all; method: immunoSEQ multiplex PCR. The data contain about 50,000 clones, roughly 85% of them seen just once; the ten biggest clones take up approximately 20%. The specimen was PBMCs, collected after 24 months of ibrutinib treatment. Source of these receptors: a human donor with chronic lymphocytic leukemia.

The J gene is TRBJ1-3, the V gene TRBV5-4; unclear D gene. The CDR3 loop spans 15 amino acids. Trimming left V 5 bases short and J 0 bases short, with 12 bases between. Germline CDR1 and CDR2: SGHNT and YYREEE (reference sequence). The CDR3 protein is CASSRASSSGNTIYF. The CDR3 DNA reads as TGTGCCAGCAGTAGGGCCTCAAGCTCTGGAAACACCATATATTTT.

J is TRBJ1-5 and V is TRBV18; D gene uncertain. The germline gives CDR1 KGHSH, CDR2 LQKENI. Trimming removed 1 base at V and 6 bases at J, with 7 bases between. The CDR3 length is 13 residues. The CDR3 is CASSPQDRQPQHF. The CDR3 coding sequence is TGTGCCAGCTCACCACAAGATCGTCAGCCCCAGCATTTT. The variable domain in full, completed from reference TRBV18 and TRBJ1-5, reads NAGVMQNPRHLVRRRGQEARLRCSPMKGHSHVYWYRQLPEEGLKFMVYLQKENIIDESGMPKERFSAEFPKEGPSILRIQQVVRGDSAAYFCASSPQDRQPQHFGDGTRLSIL.

The CDR3 DNA reads TGTGCCAGCAGCTTATCAGGGGATCGCTCCTACGAGCAGTACTTC. Amino acids: CASSLSGDRSYEQYF. The chain couples TRBV13 to TRBJ2-7; TRBD1 might be the D (6 bases). Trimming removed 2 bases from V and 0 bases from J, with 11 bases in between. The CDR3 spans 15 residues. Germline CDR1 is PRHDT and CDR2 is FYEKMQ (reference sequence).

The rearrangement uses TRBV11-1 and TRBJ2-1; 10 positions match TRBD1. After removal of 3 bases from V and 1 base from J, the junction contained 3 bases not matched to a gene. The CDR3 runs 16 residues. CDR1 is SGHAT and CDR2 is FQDESV in the germline V gene (reference sequence). The CDR3 spells CASSFRGQGSYNEQFF. CDR3 DNA: TGTGCCAGCAGCTTCCGGGGACAGGGGTCCTACAATGAGCAGTTCTTC. The variable domain in full, completed from reference TRBV11-1 and TRBJ2-1, reads EAEVAQSPRYKITEKSQAVAFWCDPISGHATLYWYRQILGQGPELLVQFQDESVVDDSQLPKDRFSAERLKGVDSTLKIQPAELGDSAMYLCASSFRGQGSYNEQFFGPGTRLTVL.

The chain recombines TRBV28 with TRBJ1-1; the D gene is possibly TRBD1 (6 bases). CDR1 and CDR2 from the germline V gene are MDHEN and SYDVKM. CDR3 size: 14 residues. V was shortened by 6 bases and J by 6 bases, with 17 bases between the two germline ends. Written as DNA, the CDR3 is TGTGCCAGCAGCCCCCTCCCAGGGGTTGCTGAAGCTTTCTTT. Translated, it gives CASSPLPGVAEAFF.

The rearrangement uses TRBV6-5 and TRBJ2-5, with D possibly matching TRBD2 (5 bases). Germline V lookup: CDR1 MNHEY, CDR2 SVGAGI. The V end lost 4 bases, the J end lost 0 bases, and 15 bases lay between the germline ends. The CDR3 length is 16 residues. The CDR3 sequence is CASSSRGHNHQETQYF. In nucleotides, the CDR3 is TGTGCCAGCAGTTCGCGAGGGCATAACCACCAAGAGACCCAGTACTTC.

This clone was counted between two and nine times. V and J are TRBV30 and TRBJ1-1, with D tentatively TRBD1 (5 bases). Germline-derived CDR1 and CDR2 are GTSNPN and SVGIG (reference sequence). The CDR3 is 13 amino acids. V shed 1 base and J shed 1 base, with 7 bases lying between them. The CDR3 loop is CAWSGQQNTEAFF. CDR3 bases: TGTGCCTGGAGTGGACAGCAGAACACTGAAGCTTTCTTT.

The rearrangement joins TRBV5-1 to TRBJ1-2; no clear D gene. The CDR3 is 14 residues long. Germline CDR1 reads SGHRS; CDR2 reads YFSETQ. Trimming took off 0 bases at V and 7 bases at J, with 13 bases between the two ends. DNA of the CDR3: TGCGCCAGCAGCTTGGCTGCCACTTCGGCTGGCTACACCTTC. Amino acids: CASSLAATSAGYTF.

This chain connects TRBV15 to TRBJ2-1; D is unresolved. Trimming stripped 2 bases from V and 10 bases from J, with 12 bases between. Per the germline V gene, CDR1 is LNHNV and CDR2 is YYDKDF (reference sequence). This CDR3 has 13 amino acids. CDR3 residues: CATSRTSLGEQFF. The CDR3 nucleotides are TGTGCCACCAGCAGAACCTCCCTGGGGGAGCAGTTCTTC.

The chain joins TRBV28 to TRBJ2-7; D may be TRBD2 (5 bases). From germline, CDR1 is MDHEN and CDR2 SYDVKM. V lost 8 bases to trimming and J lost 2 bases, with 13 bases between them. The CDR3 contains 13 residues. CDR3 protein: CASRAGGTYEQYF. The CDR3 DNA follows: TGTGCCAGCCGGGCGGGCGGTACCTACGAGCAGTACTTC.

The chain has TRBV28 and TRBJ1-2, with TRBD1 matching over 9 bases. V shed 3 bases and J 8 bases; nucleotides not matched to a gene: 7. CDR1 and CDR2 from the germline V gene are MDHEN and SYDVKM. CDR3 size: 14 residues. The CDR3 is CASSLGQGKRGYTF. CDR3 sequence (DNA): TGTGCCAGCAGTTTGGGACAGGGCAAAAGGGGCTACACCTTC.

This clone was found once. The genes are TRBV2 and TRBJ2-5; D ambiguous. The germline gives CDR1 SNHLY, CDR2 FYNNEI. Trimming took off 8 bases at V and 1 base at J, with 11 bases between the two ends. CDR3 length: 13 residues. The CDR3 is CASGRSTQETQYF. In DNA, the CDR3 is TGTGCCAGCGGACGTTCCACCCAAGAGACCCAGTACTTC.

V gene TRBV7-8 combines with J gene TRBJ1-2, with a possible D match to TRBD1 (6 bases). The CDR3 consists of 14 residues. V was pared by 5 bases and J by 4 bases, with 14 bases between. The germline gives CDR1 SGHVS, CDR2 FQNEAQ. As DNA, the CDR3 is TGTGCCAGCAGCCCAAGGGGGGTCGGCTATGGCTACACCTTC. Translation: CASSPRGVGYGYTF.

This chain uses TRBV5-1 with TRBJ2-7, with 8 bases identical to TRBD1. The germline V gene has CDR1 SGHRS and CDR2 YFSETQ. The CDR3 covers 14 residues. The trim removed 4 bases at V and 4 bases at J, leaving 7 bases unmatched. CDR3 DNA sequence: TGCGCCAGCAGCGGAGACAGGGGAAGGTACGAGCAGTACTTC. It specifies CASSGDRGRYEQYF.

This sequence joins TRBV5-1 and TRBJ2-2; D is unresolved. Germline CDR1 is SGHRS and CDR2 is YFSETQ. This CDR3 spans 16 amino acids. Trimming left V 4 bases short and J 2 bases short, with 15 bases between. The CDR3 loop reads CASSGLGRTNTGELFF. The CDR3 region has the DNA TGCGCCAGCAGCGGGCTCGGACGGACCAACACCGGGGAGCTGTTTTTT.

CDR3 sequence (DNA): TGTGCCAGCAGTTTTAAGGGAAATGGCTACACCTTC. It codes for CASSFKGNGYTF. The chain employs TRBV28 and TRBJ1-2; no clear D gene. Germline V gene sequence: CDR1 MDHEN, CDR2 SYDVKM. V was cut by 3 bases and J by 6 bases, with 8 bases left in between. CDR3 size: 12 residues.

V gene TRBV25-1 combines with J gene TRBJ2-1; D may be TRBD2 (5 bases). V lost 3 bases, J lost 9 bases, and 15 bases lay in between. Germline V gives CDR1 MGHDK, CDR2 SYGVNS. The CDR3 covers 14 residues. The CDR3 region has the DNA TGTGCCAGCAGTGACAGCGGTCAGCTCCGTGAGCAGTTCTTC. The encoded protein is CASSDSGQLREQFF. Filled out from reference TRBV25-1 and TRBJ2-1, the complete variable domain reads EADIYQTPRYLVIGTGKKITLECSQTMGHDKMYWYQQDPGMELHLIHYSYGVNSTEKGDLSSESTVSRIRTEHFPLTLESARPSHTSQYLCASSDSGQLREQFFGPGTRLTVL.

This chain joins TRBV5-1 and TRBJ1-1; the D gene is possibly TRBD1 (6 bases). The ends were cut back, 4 bases at V and 4 bases at J, with 17 bases in the middle. The V gene's germline CDR1 is SGHRS and CDR2 YFSETQ. CDR3 length equals 15 residues. The CDR3 sequence is CASSNIRGKSTEAFF. The CDR3 nucleotides read TGCGCCAGCAGCAATATCAGGGGAAAGAGCACTGAAGCTTTCTTT.

This chain uses TRBV6-5 with TRBJ2-3; unclear D gene. Trimming cost V 4 bases and J 0 bases, with 5 bases left between them. The CDR3 covers 13 residues. Germline CDR1 and CDR2: MNHEY and SVGAGI. The CDR3 spells CASSWVSTDTQYF. In DNA, the CDR3 is TGTGCCAGCAGTTGGGTGAGCACAGATACGCAGTATTTT.

J is TRBJ1-5 and V is TRBV5-6, with D perhaps matching TRBD1 (5 bases). The V and J ends lost 3 bases and 2 bases respectively, with 12 bases between them. The CDR3 is 15 residues long. The V gene's germline CDR1 is SGHDT and CDR2 YYEEEE. The DNA for the CDR3 is TGTGCCAGCAGCTGGGGCCCAGCAGGCAATCAGCCCCAGCATTTT. This translates into CASSWGPAGNQPQHF.

This clone is deemed medium-sized (0.01 to 0.1%). This chain uses TRBV6-5 with TRBJ2-7; weak D call: TRBD1 (6 bases). Trimming took 2 bases from V and 0 from J, leaving 11 bases between them. The CDR3 runs 15 residues. Germline values: CDR1 MNHEY, CDR2 SVGAGI. CDR3 region: CASSYVQGSSYEQYF. The CDR3 DNA reads TGTGCCAGCAGTTACGTCCAGGGGAGCTCCTACGAGCAGTACTTC.

As concerns this clone: Germline is not matched at one junction end, which may reflect a read error. The rearrangement joins TRBV6-5 to TRBJ2-3, with no clear D. Germline CDR1 MNHEY, CDR2 SVGAGI. This CDR3 spans 14 amino acids. This CDR3 reads CASSNSGGTDTQYF. CDR3 DNA: TGTGCCAGCAGTAACTCAGGAGGCACAGATACGCAGTATTTT.

The chain carries TRBV10-1 and TRBJ2-7, with 7 bases aligning to TRBD2. CDR1 is WNHNN and CDR2 is SYGVQD in the germline V gene (reference sequence). V shed 6 bases, J shed 6 bases, and the junction held 11 bases outside the gene matches. This CDR3 has 14 amino acids. The CDR3 reads CASSAGRTGGEQYF. CDR3 nucleotides: TGCGCCAGCAGCGCCGGGAGGACGGGCGGCGAGCAGTACTTC.

Regarding this clone: One end of the junction does not line up with germline, which may come from a read error. This sequence joins TRBV6-5 and TRBJ2-1; 9 bases match TRBD2. There are 16 residues in the CDR3. Per the germline V gene, CDR1 is MNHEY and CDR2 is SVGAGI. Written as DNA, the CDR3 is TGTGCCAGCAGCTACTTCGGAGCGGGAGGCGACAATGAGCAGTTCTTC. Amino acids: CASSYFGAGGDNEQFF.

The gene calls are TRBV6-1 and TRBJ2-1; 11 bases line up with TRBD2. Germline CDR1 reads MNHNS; CDR2 reads SASEGT. The CDR3 is 14 residues long. V shed 4 bases and J 10 bases; nucleotides not matched to a gene: 6. CDR3 region: CASSVNTSGREQFF. The CDR3 DNA is TGTGCCAGCAGTGTTAACACTAGCGGGAGAGAGCAGTTCTTC.

Only one count was recorded for this clone. This rearrangement joins TRBV21-1 to TRBJ2-3. TRBV21-1 is flagged as a pseudogene. The CDR3 contains 12 residues. CDR3 residues: CASSKDTDTQYF. The CDR3 region has the DNA TGTGCCAGCAGCAAAGATACAGATACGCAGTATTTT.

The V call is TRBV5-6, the J call TRBJ1-2; 11 bases match TRBD1. CDR1 and CDR2 (germline): SGHDT, YYEEEE. V was clipped by 0 bases and J by 7 bases; unmatched bases: 11. CDR3 length: 17 residues. The CDR3 bases are TGTGCCAGCAGCTTGGCCAGGTGGGACAGGGGGGTGAGTGGCTACACCTTC. The encoded protein is CASSLARWDRGVSGYTF.

This sequence joins TRBV7-9 and TRBJ2-1; D unclear. Germline V lookup: CDR1 SEHNR, CDR2 FQNEAQ (reference sequence). The CDR3 runs to 12 residues. V lost 4 bases and J lost 10, with 11 bases in between. CDR3 sequence reads: CASSWNSLEQFF. For the CDR3, the DNA is TGTGCCAGCAGCTGGAACAGTCTCGAGCAGTTCTTC.

This chain uses TRBV11-2 with TRBJ2-2; no clear D. V was clipped by 5 bases and J by 1 base, with 5 bases between them. The germline V gene has CDR1 SGHAT and CDR2 FQNNGV. This CDR3 contains 13 residues. CDR3 region: CASSLMNTGELFF. The CDR3 DNA is TGTGCCAGCAGCCTTATGAACACCGGGGAGCTGTTTTTT.

The chain carries TRBV28 and TRBJ1-1; D is unresolved. Germline values: CDR1 MDHEN, CDR2 SYDVKM. The CDR3 is made up of 13 amino acids. Trimming cost V 8 bases and J 7 bases, with 17 bases left between them. CDR3 sequence: CASRPPTGIEAFF. Here the CDR3 DNA reads TGTGCCAGCCGACCCCCGACGGGGATTGAAGCTTTCTTT.